This T cell receptor beta chain comes out of a study of T cells after yellow fever vaccination. Overall study results and limits: Among primary-vaccination clones, most reappeared after the booster, at around 97% for CD4 and more than 85% for CD8.

Each CDR3 protein gets one entry after TCRdb re-called the 5' RACE reads with MiXCR. The sample contains about 340,000 distinct CDR3 sequences, under 15% of which appear only once. Germline values: CDR1 SGDLS, CDR2 YYNGEE. CDR3 length: 14 amino acids. Trimming took 0 bases from V and 5 from J, leaving 8 bases between them. A few counts support this clonotype. The antigen is undetermined. This TCR was sampled from a man younger than 35 who received the YFV17D yellow fever vaccine. The specimen comprised CD4+ T cells sorted from PBMCs, sampled 15 days after the yellow fever booster vaccination. The V call is TRBV9, the J call TRBJ1-4; D call uncertain. DNA for the CDR3: TGTGCCAGCAGCGTAGGGCACGGAAATGAAAAACTGTTTTTT. Translation gives CASSVGHGNEKLFF.